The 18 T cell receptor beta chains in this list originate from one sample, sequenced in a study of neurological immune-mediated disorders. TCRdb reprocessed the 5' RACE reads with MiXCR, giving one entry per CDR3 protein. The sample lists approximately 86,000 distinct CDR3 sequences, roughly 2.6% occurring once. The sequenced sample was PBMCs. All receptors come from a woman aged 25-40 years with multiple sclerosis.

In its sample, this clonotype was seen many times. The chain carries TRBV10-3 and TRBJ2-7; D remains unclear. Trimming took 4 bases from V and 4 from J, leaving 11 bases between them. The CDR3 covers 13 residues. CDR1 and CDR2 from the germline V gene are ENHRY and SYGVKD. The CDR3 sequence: CAISAGHGYEQYF. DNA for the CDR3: TGTGCCATCAGTGCGGGCCACGGGTACGAGCAGTACTTC.

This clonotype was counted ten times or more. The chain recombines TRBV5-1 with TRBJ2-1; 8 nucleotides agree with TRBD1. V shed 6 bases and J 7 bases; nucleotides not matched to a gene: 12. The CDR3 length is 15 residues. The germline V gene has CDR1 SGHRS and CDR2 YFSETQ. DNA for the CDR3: TGCGCCAGCATCTCCGGACAGGGTGAATTTAATGAGCAGTTCTTC. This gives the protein CASISGQGEFNEQFF. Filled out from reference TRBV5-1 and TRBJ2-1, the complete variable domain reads KAGVTQTPRYLIKTRGQQVTLSCSPISGHRSVSWYQQTPGQGLQFLFEYFSETQRNKGNFPGRFSGRQFSNSRSEMNVSTLELGDSALYLCASISGQGEFNEQFFGPGTRLTVL.

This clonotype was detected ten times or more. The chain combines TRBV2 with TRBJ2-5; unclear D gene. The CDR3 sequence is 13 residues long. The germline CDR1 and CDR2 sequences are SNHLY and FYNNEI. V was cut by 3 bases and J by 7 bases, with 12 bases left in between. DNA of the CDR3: TGTGCCAGCAGTGAGACCAGGCTTTCGACCCAGTACTTC. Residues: CASSETRLSTQYF. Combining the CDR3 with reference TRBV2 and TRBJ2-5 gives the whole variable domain EPEVTQTPSHQVTQMGQEVILRCVPISNHLYFYWYRQILGQKVEFLVSFYNNEISEKSEIFDDQFSVERPDGSNFTLKIRSTKLEDSAMYFCASSETRLSTQYFGPGTRLLVL.

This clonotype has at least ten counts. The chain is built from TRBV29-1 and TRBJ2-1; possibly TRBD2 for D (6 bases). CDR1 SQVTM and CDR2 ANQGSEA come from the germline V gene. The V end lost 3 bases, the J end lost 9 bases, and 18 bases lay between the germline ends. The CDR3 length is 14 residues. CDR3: CSVEKRLALGEQFF. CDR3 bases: TGCAGCGTTGAGAAAAGGCTAGCGTTGGGTGAGCAGTTCTTC.

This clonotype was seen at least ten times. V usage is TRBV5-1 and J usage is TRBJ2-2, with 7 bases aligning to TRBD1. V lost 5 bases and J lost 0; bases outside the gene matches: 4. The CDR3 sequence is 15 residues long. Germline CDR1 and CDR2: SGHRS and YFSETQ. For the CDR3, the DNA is TGCGCCAGCAGTTGGGACAGTGCGAACACCGGGGAGCTGTTTTTT. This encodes CASSWDSANTGELFF.

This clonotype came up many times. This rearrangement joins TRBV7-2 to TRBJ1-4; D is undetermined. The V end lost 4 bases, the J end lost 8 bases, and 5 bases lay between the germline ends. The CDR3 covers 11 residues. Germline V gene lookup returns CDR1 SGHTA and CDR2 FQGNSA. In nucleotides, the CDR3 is TGTGCCAGCAGCTCCCGGGAAAAACTGTTTTTT. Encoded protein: CASSSREKLFF.

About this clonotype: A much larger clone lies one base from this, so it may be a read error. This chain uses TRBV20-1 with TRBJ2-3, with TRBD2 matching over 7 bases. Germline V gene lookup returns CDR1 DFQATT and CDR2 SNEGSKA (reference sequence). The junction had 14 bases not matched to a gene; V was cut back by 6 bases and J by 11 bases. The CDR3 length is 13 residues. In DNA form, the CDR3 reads TGCAGTGCCCAGTTTGGCGGGAGAAATAAGCAGTATTTT. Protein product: CSAQFGGRNKQYF.

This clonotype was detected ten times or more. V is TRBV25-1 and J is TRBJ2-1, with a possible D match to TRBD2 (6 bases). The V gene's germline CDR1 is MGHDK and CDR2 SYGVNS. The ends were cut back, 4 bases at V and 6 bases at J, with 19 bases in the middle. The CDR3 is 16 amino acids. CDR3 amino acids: CASSAGGAFLPNEQFF. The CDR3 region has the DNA TGTGCCAGCAGTGCCGGGGGTGCATTCCTGCCCAATGAGCAGTTCTTC.

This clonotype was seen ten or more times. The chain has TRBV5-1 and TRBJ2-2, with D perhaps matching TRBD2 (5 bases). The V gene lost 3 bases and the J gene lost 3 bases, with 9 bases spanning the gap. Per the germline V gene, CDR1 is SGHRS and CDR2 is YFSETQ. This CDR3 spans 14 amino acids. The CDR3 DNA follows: TGCGCCAGCAGCTCGGACTCGCACACCGGGGAGCTGTTTTTT. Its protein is CASSSDSHTGELFF.

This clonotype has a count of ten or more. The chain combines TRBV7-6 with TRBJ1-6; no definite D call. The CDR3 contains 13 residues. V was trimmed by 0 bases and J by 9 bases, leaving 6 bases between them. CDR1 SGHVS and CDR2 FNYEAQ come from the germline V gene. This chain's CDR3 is CASSLADGSPLHF. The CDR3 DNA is TGTGCCAGCAGCTTAGCTGATGGTTCACCCCTCCACTTT.

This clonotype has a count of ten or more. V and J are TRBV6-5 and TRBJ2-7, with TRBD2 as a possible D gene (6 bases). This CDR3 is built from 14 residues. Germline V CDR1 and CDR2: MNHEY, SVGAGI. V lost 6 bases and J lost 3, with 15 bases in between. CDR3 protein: CASSPGSMNYEQYF. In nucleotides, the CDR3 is TGTGCCAGCAGCCCCGGGAGCATGAACTACGAGCAGTACTTC.

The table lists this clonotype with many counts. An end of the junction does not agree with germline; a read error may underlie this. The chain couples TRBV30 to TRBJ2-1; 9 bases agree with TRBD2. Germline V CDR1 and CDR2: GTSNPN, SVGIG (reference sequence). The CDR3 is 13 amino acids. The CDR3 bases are TGTGCCTGGAGTGTACTAGCGGGTCCCCCCCCGCACTTC. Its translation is CAWSVLAGPPPHF.

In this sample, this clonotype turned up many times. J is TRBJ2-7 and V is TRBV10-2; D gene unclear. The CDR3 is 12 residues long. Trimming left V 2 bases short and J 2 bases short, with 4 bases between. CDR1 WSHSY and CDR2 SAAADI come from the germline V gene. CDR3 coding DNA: TGCGCCAGCAGTGAGGTACCCTACGAGCAGTACTTC. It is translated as CASSEVPYEQYF.

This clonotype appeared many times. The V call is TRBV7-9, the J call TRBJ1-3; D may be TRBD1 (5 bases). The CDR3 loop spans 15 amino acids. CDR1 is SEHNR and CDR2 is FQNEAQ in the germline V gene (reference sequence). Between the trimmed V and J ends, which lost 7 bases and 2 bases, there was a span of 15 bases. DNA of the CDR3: TGTGCCAGCATCCCAGGGCGGCTTACTGGAAACACCATATATTTT. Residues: CASIPGRLTGNTIYF. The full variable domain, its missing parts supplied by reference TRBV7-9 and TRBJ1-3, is DTGVSQNPRHKITKRGQNVTFRCDPISEHNRLYWYRQTLGQGPEFLTYFQNEAQLEKSRLLSDRFSAERPKGSFSTLEIQRTEQGDSAMYLCASIPGRLTGNTIYFGEGSWLTVV.

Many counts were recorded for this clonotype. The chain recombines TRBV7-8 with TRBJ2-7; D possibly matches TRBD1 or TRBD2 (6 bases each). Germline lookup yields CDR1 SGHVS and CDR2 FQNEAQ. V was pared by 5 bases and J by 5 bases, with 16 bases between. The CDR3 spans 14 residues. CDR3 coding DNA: TGTGCCAGCAGCCCCCTGGAGGGGACACACGAGCAGTACTTC. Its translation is CASSPLEGTHEQYF.

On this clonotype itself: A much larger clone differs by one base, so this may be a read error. This chain's CDR3 is CSVVGDDNYGYTF. The DNA for the CDR3 is TGCAGCGTTGTAGGTGATGATAACTATGGCTACACCTTC. The chain combines TRBV29-1 with TRBJ1-2; D is undetermined. Germline assignment: CDR1 SQVTM and CDR2 ANQGSEA. The CDR3 is 13 amino acids. V lost 4 bases to trimming and J lost 1 base, with 10 bases between them.

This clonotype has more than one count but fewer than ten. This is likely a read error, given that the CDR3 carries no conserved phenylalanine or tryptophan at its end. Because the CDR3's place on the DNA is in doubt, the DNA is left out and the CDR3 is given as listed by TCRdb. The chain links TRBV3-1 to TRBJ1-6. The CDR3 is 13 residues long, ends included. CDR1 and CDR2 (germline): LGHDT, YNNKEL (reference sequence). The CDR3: CASSQAYDSPLHC.

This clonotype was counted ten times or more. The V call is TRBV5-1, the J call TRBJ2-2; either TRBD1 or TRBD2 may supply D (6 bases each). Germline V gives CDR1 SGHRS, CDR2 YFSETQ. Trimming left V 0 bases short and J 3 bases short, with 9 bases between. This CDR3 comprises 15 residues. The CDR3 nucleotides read TGCGCCAGCAGCTTGGTGGGGGGCCACACCGGGGAGCTGTTTTTT. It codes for CASSLVGGHTGELFF.